This T cell receptor (beta chain) was profiled in a study of vaccination effects on CD4 cells after COVID-19. In the study overall: Post-vaccine sampling took place a median of 72 days after the second dose. Whole-study results and caveats: Healthy vaccine recipients' vaccine-induced clones were almost all SARS-CoV-2 mono-reactive.

The germline V gene has CDR1 LNHDA and CDR2 SQIVND (reference sequence). V dropped 2 bases and J dropped 10 bases, with 8 bases sitting between them. This CDR3 comprises 11 residues. This clone appeared a single time. Antigen: not known. The table came from immunoSEQ multiplex PCR; TCRdb's copy has only in-frame clones and leaves some out. The repertoire holds under 35,000 clones, with about 67% as singletons. Antigen-specific CD4+ T cells expanded by the ViraFEST assay with viral peptide pools were then sequenced. CD4+ T cell isolation took place after approximately 11 days of culture. The participants, recipients of two vaccine doses, got either BNT162b2 or mRNA-1273. Vaccine recipients had no previous SARS-CoV-2 infection; their nucleocapsid antibodies were negative.

This chain links TRBV19 with TRBJ1-2; D unresolved. This receptor was taken from a human donor who received a COVID-19 vaccine. The starting material was CD4+ T cells from PBMCs cultured with HCoV-NL63 spike peptides, obtained after COVID-19 vaccination. The CDR3 spells CASSISRDYTF. The CDR3 DNA reads as TGTGCCAGTAGTATATCGAGAGACTACACCTTC.